The 10 T cell receptor beta chains presented below share a single source sample, sequenced in a study of OX40 agonist ivuxolimab in advanced cancers. Profiling relied on immunoSEQ multiplex PCR, and the TCRdb table lists in-frame clones only, not all of them. This table holds approximately 120,000 clones, 85% to 95% found once. Sample: CD4+ or CD8+ T cells sorted from blood, taken in a trial of the OX40 agonist ivuxolimab. The receptor source for this set is an adult with an advanced solid tumor such as melanoma, head and neck, liver or kidney cancer.

V is TRBV7-3 and J is TRBJ1-2, with 7 positions matching TRBD1. CDR1 and CDR2 (germline): SGHTA, FQGTGA. CDR3 size: 17 residues. J lost 2 bases, V lost 2 bases, and 11 bases had no gene match. The CDR3 sequence: CASSLFEGAGGNYGYTF. CDR3 bases: TGTGCCAGCAGCTTATTTGAGGGGGCAGGAGGGAACTATGGCTACACCTTC.

The genes are TRBV28 and TRBJ1-5; D unclear. The germline V and J ends were trimmed by 5 bases and 2 bases, with 4 bases remaining between them. CDR1 and CDR2 (germline): MDHEN, SYDVKM. This CDR3 spans 12 amino acids. The CDR3 spells CASSAGNQPQHF. The CDR3, as DNA: TGTGCCAGCAGTGCGGGCAATCAGCCCCAGCATTTT.

With respect to this clone: The junction and the germline gene differ at one end; a read error may be behind it. V usage is TRBV7-7 and J usage is TRBJ2-1; unclear D gene. Germline CDR1 reads SSHAT; CDR2 reads FNYEAQ (reference sequence). This CDR3 is 13 amino acids long. CDR3 loop: CASSPRHLEEQFF. Written as DNA, the CDR3 is TGTGCTAGCAGCCCGCGACACCTGGAAGAACAGTTCTTC.

V and J are TRBV5-1 and TRBJ1-1; no clear D. Trimming removed 4 bases from V and 8 bases from J, with 18 bases in between. The CDR3 loop spans 14 amino acids. Germline V lookup: CDR1 SGHRS, CDR2 YFSETQ. Written as DNA, the CDR3 is TGCGCCAGCAGCACCCTCCCCGGGCAAAACGAAGCTTTCTTT. It translates to CASSTLPGQNEAFF.

The CDR3 DNA sequence: TGTGCCATCAAAAGCTGGGCGTCGGCAGATACGCAGTATTTT. Protein sequence: CAIKSWASADTQYF. This chain joins TRBV10-3 and TRBJ2-3; no clear D gene. V lost 7 bases and J lost 4, with 15 bases in between. Germline V lookup: CDR1 ENHRY, CDR2 SYGVKD. CDR3 length: 14 residues.

The chain links TRBV7-2 to TRBJ2-1, with a possible D match to TRBD2 (5 bases). Between the trimmed V and J ends, which lost 6 bases and 0 bases, there was a span of 6 bases. Germline lookup yields CDR1 SGHTA and CDR2 FQGNSA. The CDR3 covers 13 residues. CDR3 in DNA: TGTGCCAGCAGGGGGAGCTCCTACAATGAGCAGTTCTTC. Translated, it gives CASRGSSYNEQFF.

This clone showed up just a few times. The J gene is TRBJ2-7, the V gene TRBV11-1; 7 nucleotides agree with TRBD1. The CDR3 totals 14 residues. Trimming at V came to 2 bases and at J to 2 bases, leaving 3 bases not matched to a gene. Germline V lookup: CDR1 SGHAT, CDR2 FQDESV (reference sequence). The CDR3 protein is CASSLNRGPYEQYF. CDR3 DNA: TGTGCCAGCAGCTTAAACAGGGGCCCCTACGAGCAGTACTTC. The full variable domain, rest sourced from reference TRBV11-1 and TRBJ2-7, is EAEVAQSPRYKITEKSQAVAFWCDPISGHATLYWYRQILGQGPELLVQFQDESVVDDSQLPKDRFSAERLKGVDSTLKIQPAELGDSAMYLCASSLNRGPYEQYFGPGTRLTVT.

This clone was seen only once. The chain uses TRBV10-3 and TRBJ2-1, with D possibly matching TRBD1 (6 bases). The CDR3 has 14 amino acids. The ends were cut back, 7 bases at V and 7 bases at J, with 17 bases in the middle. The germline gives CDR1 ENHRY, CDR2 SYGVKD. In DNA form, the CDR3 reads TGTGCCATCAACGGAATAGACAGGAGGAATGAGCAGTTCTTC. This encodes CAINGIDRRNEQFF.

J is TRBJ2-2 and V is TRBV7-2; D is possibly TRBD2 (6 bases). The CDR3 runs to 15 residues. The germline V and J ends were trimmed by 1 base and 2 bases, with 8 bases remaining between them. The germline CDR1 and CDR2 sequences are SGHTA and FQGNSA. CDR3 bases: TGTGCCAGCAGCTTAGGTGGGACTAACACCGGGGAGCTGTTTTTT. The encoded protein is CASSLGGTNTGELFF.

The chain carries TRBV30 and TRBJ2-7; weak D call: TRBD1 (5 bases). With 2 bases removed from V and 5 bases from J, the gap between germline ends came to 16 bases. Germline CDR1 GTSNPN, CDR2 SVGIG (reference sequence). This CDR3 has 14 residues. CDR3 sequence: CAWSLGLPSHEQYF. In DNA form, the CDR3 reads TGTGCCTGGAGTCTGGGGCTCCCGAGCCACGAGCAGTACTTC.